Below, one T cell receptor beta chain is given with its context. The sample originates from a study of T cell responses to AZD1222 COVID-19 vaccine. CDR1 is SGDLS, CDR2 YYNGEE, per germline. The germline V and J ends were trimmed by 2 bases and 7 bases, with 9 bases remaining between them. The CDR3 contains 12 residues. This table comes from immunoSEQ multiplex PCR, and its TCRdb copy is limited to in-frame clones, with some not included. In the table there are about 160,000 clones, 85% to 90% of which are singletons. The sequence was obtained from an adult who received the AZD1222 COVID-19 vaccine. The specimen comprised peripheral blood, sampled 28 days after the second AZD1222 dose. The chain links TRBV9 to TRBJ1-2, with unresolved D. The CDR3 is CASSVSLGGYTF. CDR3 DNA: TGTGCCAGCAGCGTCTCCTTGGGTGGCTACACCTTC. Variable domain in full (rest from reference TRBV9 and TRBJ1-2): DSGVTQTPKHLITATGQRVTLRCSPRSGDLSVYWYQQSLDQGLQFLIQYYNGEERAKGNILERFSAQQFPDLHSELNLSSLELGDSALYFCASSVSLGGYTFGSGTRLTVV.